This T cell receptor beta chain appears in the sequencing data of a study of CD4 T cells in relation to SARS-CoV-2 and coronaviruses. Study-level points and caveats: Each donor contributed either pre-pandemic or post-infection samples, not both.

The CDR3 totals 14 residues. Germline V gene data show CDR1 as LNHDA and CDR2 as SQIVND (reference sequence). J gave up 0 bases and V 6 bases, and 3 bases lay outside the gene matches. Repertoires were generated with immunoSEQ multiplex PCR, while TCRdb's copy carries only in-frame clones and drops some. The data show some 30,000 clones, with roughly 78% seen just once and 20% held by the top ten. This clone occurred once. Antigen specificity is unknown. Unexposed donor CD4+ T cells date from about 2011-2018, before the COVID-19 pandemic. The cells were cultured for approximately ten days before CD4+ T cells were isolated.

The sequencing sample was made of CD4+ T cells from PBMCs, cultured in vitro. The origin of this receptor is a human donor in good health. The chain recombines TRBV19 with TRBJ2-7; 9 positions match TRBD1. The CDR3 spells CASRGTGTSYEQYF. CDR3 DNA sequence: TGTGCCAGTAGGGGGACAGGGACCTCCTACGAGCAGTACTTC.